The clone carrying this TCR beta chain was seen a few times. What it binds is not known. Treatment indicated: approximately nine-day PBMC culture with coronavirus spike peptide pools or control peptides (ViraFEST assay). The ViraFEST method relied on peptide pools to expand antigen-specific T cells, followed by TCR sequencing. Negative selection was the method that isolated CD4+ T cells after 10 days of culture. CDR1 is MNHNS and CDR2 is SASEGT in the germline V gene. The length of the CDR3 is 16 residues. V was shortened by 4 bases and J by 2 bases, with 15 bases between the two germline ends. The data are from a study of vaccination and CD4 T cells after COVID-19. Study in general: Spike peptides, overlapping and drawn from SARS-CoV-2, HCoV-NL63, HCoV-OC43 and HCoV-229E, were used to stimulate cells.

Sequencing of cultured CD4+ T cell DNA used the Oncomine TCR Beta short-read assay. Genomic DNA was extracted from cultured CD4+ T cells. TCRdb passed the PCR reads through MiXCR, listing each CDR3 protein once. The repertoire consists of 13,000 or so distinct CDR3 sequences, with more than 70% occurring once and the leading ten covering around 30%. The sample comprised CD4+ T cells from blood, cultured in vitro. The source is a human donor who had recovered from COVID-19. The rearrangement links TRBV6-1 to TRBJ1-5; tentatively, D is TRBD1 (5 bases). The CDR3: CASSAPAWGGNQPQHF. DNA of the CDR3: TGTGCCAGCAGTGCCCCTGCTTGGGGGGGCAATCAGCCCCAGCATTTT.